Below are 5 T cell receptor beta chains sequenced from a single sample in a study of T cells in Graves' hyperthyroidism and ophthalmopathy. TCR beta CDR3 region amplification was performed from RNA transcripts. HTBI primers were the set used in a first-round RT-PCR of the TCR CDR3. TCRdb passed the multiplex PCR reads through MiXCR, listing each CDR3 protein once. Of hundreds of thousands of distinct CDR3 sequences listed, roughly a quarter are singletons. The sample taken for sequencing was blood. Source of these receptors: a woman aged 25 to 39 with Graves' ophthalmopathy.

This clonotype was detected many times. The chain couples TRBV7-3 to TRBJ1-2, with D unresolved. V dropped 0 bases and J dropped 2 bases, with 10 bases sitting between them. Germline V gives CDR1 SGHTA, CDR2 FQGTGA. This CDR3 comprises 15 residues. The CDR3 DNA sequence: TGTGCCAGCAGCTTAACGGGTAGGACCAACTATGGCTACACCTTC. It translates to CASSLTGRTNYGYTF.

The CDR3, as DNA: TGCAGTGCTAGAGATAGGAAGGAAGGCTACACCTTC. Protein sequence: CSARDRKEGYTF. The V and J genes are TRBV20-1 and TRBJ1-2; no definite D call. CDR3 size: 12 residues. V lost 0 bases to trimming and J lost 8 bases, with 10 bases between them. Germline V gene sequence: CDR1 DFQATT, CDR2 SNEGSKA (reference sequence).

The chain is built from TRBV3-1 and TRBJ2-7, with a weak D call TRBD2 (5 bases). CDR3 length: 15 amino acids. Trimming left V 0 bases short and J 5 bases short, with 14 bases between. CDR1 is LGHDT, CDR2 YNNKEL, per germline (reference sequence). Written as DNA, the CDR3 is TGTGCCAGCAGCCAAGACCTTCCCGGGGTTCACGAGCAGTACTTC. Residues: CASSQDLPGVHEQYF.

The chain couples TRBV25-1 to TRBJ1-1, with D uncertain. The length of the CDR3 is 13 residues. Per germline, CDR1 MGHDK and CDR2 SYGVNS. V lost 3 bases, J lost 11 bases, and 16 bases lay in between. CDR3 in DNA: TGTGCCAGCAGTGAGGGCCCCTCGGAAATCGCTTTCTTT. It translates to CASSEGPSEIAFF.

In this sample, this clonotype turned up a few times. The rearrangement uses TRBV5-1 and TRBJ1-1; D may be TRBD1 (6 bases). The CDR3 totals 16 residues. Germline values: CDR1 SGHRS, CDR2 YFSETQ. Trimming shortened V by 4 bases and J by 3 bases, and 19 bases separated the two germline ends. The CDR3 DNA reads TGCGCCAGCAGCCTCCGGGACACCTACCCCCACACTGAAGCTTTCTTT. Encoded protein: CASSLRDTYPHTEAFF.